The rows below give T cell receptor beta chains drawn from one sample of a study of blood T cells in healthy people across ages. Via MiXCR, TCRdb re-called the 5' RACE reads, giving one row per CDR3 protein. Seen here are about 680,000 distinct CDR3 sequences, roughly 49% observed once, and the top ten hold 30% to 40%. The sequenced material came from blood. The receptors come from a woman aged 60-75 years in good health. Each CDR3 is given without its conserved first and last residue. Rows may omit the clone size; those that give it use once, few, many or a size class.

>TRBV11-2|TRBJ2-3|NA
ASSQQLPQADTQY
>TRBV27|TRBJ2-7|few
ASSLQRERYEQY
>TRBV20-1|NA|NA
SARRPGLAGRYEQY
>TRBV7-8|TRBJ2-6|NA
ASTRDRDGANVLT
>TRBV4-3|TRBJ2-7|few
ASSQDLTSHYEQY
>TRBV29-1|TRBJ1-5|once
SVIFGLAGNQPQH
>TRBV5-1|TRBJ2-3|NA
ASSSSSPEDTQY
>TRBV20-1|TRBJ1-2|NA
SARGLDRGLPLYYGYT
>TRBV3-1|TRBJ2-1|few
ASAQGASVEQF
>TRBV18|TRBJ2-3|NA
ASSPQDHSTDTQY
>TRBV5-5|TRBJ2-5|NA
ASSMRPGTSGRATQETQY
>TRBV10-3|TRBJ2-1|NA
AISEDPSGGPRGEQF
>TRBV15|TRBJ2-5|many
ATSRSAQETQY
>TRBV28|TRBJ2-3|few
ASTLDSLKGTQY
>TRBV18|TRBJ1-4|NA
ASSPVADPGKLF
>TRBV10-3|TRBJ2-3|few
ATRLESTDTQY
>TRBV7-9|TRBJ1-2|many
ASSAPGTGFSHGYT
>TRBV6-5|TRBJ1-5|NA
ASSQKRNQPQH
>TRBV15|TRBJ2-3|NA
ATSRDLLAVLTDTQY
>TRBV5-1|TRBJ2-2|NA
ASSLIAPRTVELF
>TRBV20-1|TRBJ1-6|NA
SASDGDPNSPLH
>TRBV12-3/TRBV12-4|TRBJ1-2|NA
ASSLRGQGAHGYT
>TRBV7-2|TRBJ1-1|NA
ASSFGGGATEAF
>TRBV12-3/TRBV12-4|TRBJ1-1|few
ASSQGGAFTEAF
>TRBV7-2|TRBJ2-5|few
ASSSSVRETQY
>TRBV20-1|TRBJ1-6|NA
SASFRGPNNSPLH
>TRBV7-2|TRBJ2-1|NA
ASKPPAVGKQF
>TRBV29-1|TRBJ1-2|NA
SARTGGYYGYT
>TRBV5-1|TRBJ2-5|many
ASSLGGLKTQY
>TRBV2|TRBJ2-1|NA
ASSAGPQREQF
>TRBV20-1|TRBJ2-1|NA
SQPSGLSYNEQF
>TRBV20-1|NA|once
SARPGLAGEQY
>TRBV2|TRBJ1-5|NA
ASSEAPTLAYLDSNQPQH
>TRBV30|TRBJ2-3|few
AWTGAAVLPSTDTQY
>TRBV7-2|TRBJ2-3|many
ASSRTGVTTDTQY
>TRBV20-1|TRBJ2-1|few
SARERYNEQF
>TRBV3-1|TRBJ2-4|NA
ASRRQGVNIQY
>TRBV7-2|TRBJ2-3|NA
ASSLNGRGGTDTQY
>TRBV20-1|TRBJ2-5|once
SARVVARYQETQY
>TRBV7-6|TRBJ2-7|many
ASSPGTRSYEQY
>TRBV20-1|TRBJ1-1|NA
SALDREITEAF